This paragraph covers one TCR beta chain sequence. This entry is derived from a study of blood T cell repertoires in COVID-19. Study-level background: Collection of acute and convalescent COVID-19 samples took place in the United States, Italy and Spain. PBMCs, B-cell-depleted T cells, or T cells provided the cDNA or gDNA that made up the material.

Per the original data handling: By means of reference gene primer amplification, nucleated cell counts were estimated. Some clones are missing from TCRdb's copy, which holds only in-frame ones; the method was immunoSEQ multiplex PCR. V and J calls and clone size come straight from that table; D and trimming were deduced from the DNA. The data hold some 240,000 clones, with approximately 85% observed a single time. This CDR3 has 16 residues. Unmatched junction bases numbered 8, after V lost 0 bases and J lost 4 bases. CDR1 and CDR2 (germline): LGHNA, YNFKEQ. This chain links TRBV4-2 with TRBJ1-2, with 7 bases aligning to TRBD1. The receptor was isolated from a woman aged 55 to 70 with active or convalescent COVID-19. The sequencing input was peripheral blood. The CDR3: CASSQDGGGRVYGYTF. Here the CDR3 DNA reads TGTGCCAGCAGCCAAGATGGAGGGGGCAGGGTCTATGGCTACACCTTC.